The present entry profiles one T cell receptor beta chain with its context. Its antigen is still unknown. This entry belongs to a study of T cell responses to AZD1222 COVID-19 vaccine. Study details: Pooled samples include second doses given at about 4 or 12 weeks.

V was cut by 6 bases and J by 8 bases, with 26 bases left in between. The germline V gene has CDR1 LNHDA and CDR2 SQIVND (reference sequence). The CDR3 is made up of 17 amino acids. The study's findings and limits: Spike regions recognized by vaccine-associated CD4 TCRs spanned the protein, led by 160-218 and 743-854. Only after the peak T cell response were repertoires sampled. The study identified only six AZD1222 recipients as seropositive at baseline.

Using immunoSEQ multiplex PCR, the repertoire was profiled, and TCRdb retains in-frame clones only, with some absent. The sample records 100,000 to 150,000 clones, 75% to 95% being singletons. The sequencing used peripheral blood, collected on day 0 of AZD1222 vaccination. This chain links TRBV19 with TRBJ2-1; no reliable D call. The receptor comes from an adult in good health. The CDR3 bases are TGTGCCAGTAGGCTTTCCCCAGGCTTGCCGCTTGGCGATGAGCAGTTCTTC. Its translation: CASRLSPGLPLGDEQFF.